This T cell receptor beta chain comes out of a study of blood T cell repertoires in COVID-19. The wider study: Sites in the United States, Italy and Spain provided acute and convalescent COVID-19 samples. The cDNA or gDNA used as material had been derived from T cells, B-cell-depleted T cells, or PBMCs.

The CDR3 has 15 amino acids. V lost 6 bases and J lost 5; bases outside the gene matches: 7. The V gene's germline CDR1 is MNHEY and CDR2 SVGAGI. Authors' analysis steps: Amplified reference gene primers provided the basis for estimating nucleated cell counts. Sequencing was performed with immunoSEQ multiplex PCR; in TCRdb, only in-frame clones are kept and a portion is missing. That table gives V, J and clone size, and the DNA gave D and trimming. Of 140,000 to 150,000 clones detected, 87% appear once; the ten largest clones hold about two fifths. The chain carries TRBV6-5 and TRBJ2-3; 11 positions match TRBD2. The TCR sequence derives from a man between 50 and 59 years old who had recovered from COVID-19. Specimen: peripheral blood. The CDR3 DNA sequence: TGTGCCAGCAGGCCTACTAGCGGGGGAGGAGATACGCAGTATTTT. As protein: CASRPTSGGGDTQYF.